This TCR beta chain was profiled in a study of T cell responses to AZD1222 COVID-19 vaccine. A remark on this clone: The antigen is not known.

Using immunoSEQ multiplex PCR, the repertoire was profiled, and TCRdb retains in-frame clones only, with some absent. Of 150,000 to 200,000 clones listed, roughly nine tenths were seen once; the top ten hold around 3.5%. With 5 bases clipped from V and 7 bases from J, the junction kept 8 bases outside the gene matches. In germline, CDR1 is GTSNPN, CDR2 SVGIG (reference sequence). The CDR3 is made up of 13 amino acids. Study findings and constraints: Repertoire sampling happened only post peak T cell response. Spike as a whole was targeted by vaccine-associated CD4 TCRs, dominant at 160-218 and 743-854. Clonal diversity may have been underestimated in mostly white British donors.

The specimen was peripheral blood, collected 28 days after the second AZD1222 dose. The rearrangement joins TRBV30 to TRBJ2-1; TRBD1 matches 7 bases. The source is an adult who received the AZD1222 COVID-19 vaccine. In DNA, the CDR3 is TGTGCCTGGGCCCGGGACAGATTGAATGAGCAGTTCTTC. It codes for CAWARDRLNEQFF.